The following is a T cell receptor beta chain sequence with its context. Its cognate antigen has yet to be identified. Base-call qualities are not available, and no considerably larger clone is one nucleotide away. TCR beta CDR3 regions were amplified from genomic DNA by bias-controlled multiplex PCR with the immunoSEQ v3 hsTCRB kit. TCR libraries were sequenced on an Illumina NextSeq 500 to approximately 2 million read pairs for survey level or roughly 5-6.5 million for deep level. The authors' pipeline ran thus. Clonality was reported by immunoSEQ Analyzer software, which also assigned V, D and J genes and filtered out non-productive sequences. Repertoires of infused TIL and blood were compared using productive Simpson clonality and the Morisita overlap index of productive TRB rearrangements. Absolute clonotype counts in blood were estimated by multiplying the lymphocyte count by the CD3+ fraction and by the productive frequency of the clone. This immuneACCESS table, as held by TCRdb, lists in-frame sequences with V and J called but not all clones. Of the missing ones, under half trace to an unresolved V gene in checked studies; the others have no known cause. V, J and clone size are those of that table, while D and trimming were read from the DNA. Present in this sample are 15,000 to 20,000 clones, 83% of which were seen just once. The top ten clonotypes cover about 2.3% of the sample.

The time point tag for this specimen amounts to: pre-treatment sample, taken before nivolumab and TIL therapy. Adults with stage 4 NSCLC were enrolled in a dual-center phase I trial from 2017 to early 2020. Samples were obtained from a single-arm, open-label phase I trial in which tumor-infiltrating lymphocyte therapy with nivolumab was evaluated in advanced non-small cell lung cancer. Blood mononuclear cells were isolated from EDTA tubes by Ficoll gradient and were snap-frozen as pellets, and DNA was extracted with a Qiagen mini-prep kit. The entry originates in a study of TIL therapy for anti-PD-1-resistant metastatic lung cancer (dated by TCRdb to the early 2020s). With regard to the full study: Tumors were harvested prior to any PD-1/PD-L1 blockade, after which nivolumab was administered to patients, and lymphodepletion, expanded TIL infusion and IL-2 were given to patients who progressed. Enrolled patients had a median age of approximately 49 years (range roughly 38-75) and a median tumor PD-L1 proportion score of 6%. Most of the cohort had lung adenocarcinoma, a few tumors were EGFR-mutant and two were ALK-rearranged, and half of the patients were current or former smokers. A median non-synonymous tumor mutation burden of around 1.5 mutations per megabase was determined across the cohort by whole-exome sequencing. Clonotypes were tracked across tumor, expanded TIL product and serial blood samples by T cell receptor beta sequencing of tumor and peripheral blood. What the study reported, not specific to this receptor: The baseline peripheral repertoire was partially replaced by infused TIL clonotypes, which then decayed over months, and persistence showed no apparent association with response. Generalizability was limited because the cohort was highly selected, with more treatment-naive, never-smoker and oncogene-addicted patients included than is typical. The study protocol defined all tumor marker inferences as exploratory.

The CDR3 runs 17 amino acids, cysteine and phenylalanine included. The CDR3 DNA has 51 bases and is translated from base 1. V is pared back by 0 bases and J by 1 base, with 10 bases lying between the germline termini. In the germline V gene, CDR1 corresponds to SGHTA and CDR2 to FQGNSA. Source: blood, taken at baseline. This clonotype was obtained from a person aged 25-85 years with non-small cell lung cancer. Rearrangement joined TRBV7-2 to TRBJ2-6; the D gene is perhaps TRBD1, from 6 matching bases. CDR3 sequence: CASSLALRGSGANVLTF. The DNA is as follows: TGTGCCAGCAGCTTAGCTCTCAGGGGATCTGGGGCCAACGTCCTGACTTTC. With the rest looked up from the reference TRBV7-2 and TRBJ2-6 genes rather than sequenced, the full variable domain is GAGVSQSPSNKVTEKGKDVELRCDPISGHTALYWYRQSLGQGLEFLIYFQGNSAPDKSGLPSDRFSAERTGGSVSTLTIQRTQQEDSAVYLCASSLALRGSGANVLTFGAGSRLTVL.